This passage covers 27 T cell receptor beta chains from one sample sequenced in a study of blood T cell repertoires in COVID-19. Using immunoSEQ multiplex PCR, the repertoire was profiled, and TCRdb retains in-frame clones only, with some absent. This sample yields fewer than 350,000 clones, of which more than 85% are seen a single time; approximately 4.6% belongs to the top ten. The sequenced sample was peripheral blood. All receptors derive from a man aged 35 to 55 with acute or convalescent COVID-19.

The V gene is TRBV5-6, the J gene TRBJ1-1, with TRBD1 as a possible D gene (5 bases). V was trimmed by 3 bases and J by 7 bases, leaving 13 bases between them. Germline CDR1 is SGHDT and CDR2 is YYEEEE. The CDR3 length is 13 residues. The chain's CDR3 is CASSSGMINEAFF. CDR3 sequence (DNA): TGTGCCAGCAGCTCAGGGATGATTAATGAAGCTTTCTTT.

This clone occurred once. The V call is TRBV5-6, the J call TRBJ1-3, with 8 bases that match TRBD1. J lost 0 bases, V lost 2 bases, and 1 base had no gene match. This CDR3 spans 15 amino acids. CDR1 and CDR2 (germline): SGHDT, YYEEEE. The DNA of the CDR3 is TGTGCCAGCAGCTTCGGACAGGGCTCTGGAAACACCATATATTTT. Encoded protein: CASSFGQGSGNTIYF. Complete variable domain (other parts from reference TRBV5-6 and TRBJ1-3): DAGVTQSPTHLIKTRGQQVTLRCSPKSGHDTVSWYQQALGQGPQFIFQYYEEEERQRGNFPDRFSGHQFPNYSSELNVNALLLGDSALYLCASSFGQGSGNTIYFGEGSWLTVV.

The V gene is TRBV5-1, the J gene TRBJ2-1, with 10 bases fitting TRBD1. The CDR3 loop spans 15 amino acids. Germline-derived CDR1 and CDR2 are SGHRS and YFSETQ. The V segment lost 4 bases and the J segment 5 bases; nucleotides outside the gene matches: 6. The CDR3 DNA is TGCGCCAGCAGCAGCCGGGACAGGGGAAACAATGAGCAGTTCTTC. Translating it yields CASSSRDRGNNEQFF.

The rearrangement uses TRBV5-1 and TRBJ1-1; D perhaps matches TRBD1 (5 bases). V shed 0 bases and J shed 1 base, with 13 bases lying between them. The CDR3 contains 16 residues. Germline lookup yields CDR1 SGHRS and CDR2 YFSETQ. The CDR3 nucleotides are TGCGCCAGCAGCTTGGCAGGGACTGGACCGAACACTGAAGCTTTCTTT. This codes for CASSLAGTGPNTEAFF.

The chain carries TRBV29-1 and TRBJ2-1; 9 bases match TRBD1. CDR1 and CDR2 from the germline V gene are SQVTM and ANQGSEA. CDR3 length: 15 residues. V lost 7 bases and J lost 2; bases outside the gene matches: 9. The CDR3 loop reads CSGIDRGSTYNEQFF. In DNA, the CDR3 is TGCAGCGGAATCGACAGGGGGTCTACCTACAATGAGCAGTTCTTC.

CDR3 coding DNA: TGTGCCAGCAGTATGGCTAGCTCATTATGGGACGAGCAGTACTTC. This gives the protein CASSMASSLWDEQYF. This sequence joins TRBV6-5 and TRBJ2-7; perhaps TRBD2 as D (5 bases). The ends were cut back, 5 bases at V and 5 bases at J, with 19 bases in the middle. The germline gives CDR1 MNHEY, CDR2 SVGAGI. The CDR3 length is 15 residues.

The V and J genes are TRBV9 and TRBJ1-3; D not certain. V lost 4 bases and J lost 1, with 12 bases in between. The germline CDR1 and CDR2 sequences are SGDLS and YYNGEE. There are 15 residues in the CDR3. Here the CDR3 reads CASSPRRESGNTIYF. The CDR3 nucleotides are TGTGCCAGCAGCCCTAGAAGAGAATCTGGAAACACCATATATTTT.

The chain is built from TRBV5-1 and TRBJ1-6, with 9 bases fitting TRBD1. CDR3 length: 16 residues. Germline V gene lookup returns CDR1 SGHRS and CDR2 YFSETQ. V was clipped by 4 bases and J by 9 bases; unmatched bases: 11. CDR3 sequence reads: CASSLSTGGEISPLHF. As DNA, the CDR3 is TGCGCCAGCAGCCTTTCTACAGGGGGCGAAATTTCACCCCTCCACTTT. Full variable domain (outside the CDR3, taken from reference TRBV5-1 and TRBJ1-6): KAGVTQTPRYLIKTRGQQVTLSCSPISGHRSVSWYQQTPGQGLQFLFEYFSETQRNKGNFPGRFSGRQFSNSRSEMNVSTLELGDSALYLCASSLSTGGEISPLHFGNGTRLTVT.

J is TRBJ2-1 and V is TRBV18, with a tentative D call TRBD1 (8 bases). Per germline, CDR1 KGHSH and CDR2 LQKENI. V was trimmed by 1 base and J by 12 bases, leaving 16 bases between them. The CDR3 has 14 amino acids. The CDR3 DNA is TGTGCCAGCTCACCACGGGGGGGGACAGGATGGCAGTTCTTC. This translates into CASSPRGGTGWQFF.

This clone showed up just a few times. The V gene is TRBV15, the J gene TRBJ2-1; 8 bases fit TRBD1. J was trimmed by 4 bases and V by 4 bases; bases with no gene match: 6. Germline V CDR1 and CDR2: LNHNV, YYDKDF (reference sequence). The CDR3 length is 15 residues. CDR3 protein: CATSTLDRDYNEQFF. In nucleotides, the CDR3 is TGTGCCACCAGCACCCTGGACAGGGATTACAATGAGCAGTTCTTC.

The genes are TRBV5-1 and TRBJ1-2; a possible D gene is TRBD1 (5 bases). CDR3 length equals 13 residues. Trimming removed 0 bases at V and 7 bases at J, with 10 bases between. Looked up from germline, CDR1 is SGHRS and CDR2 is YFSETQ. The CDR3 region is CASSLAGRGGYTF. The CDR3 nucleotides read TGCGCCAGCAGCTTGGCGGGGAGGGGTGGCTACACCTTC. The full variable domain, rest sourced from reference TRBV5-1 and TRBJ1-2, is KAGVTQTPRYLIKTRGQQVTLSCSPISGHRSVSWYQQTPGQGLQFLFEYFSETQRNKGNFPGRFSGRQFSNSRSEMNVSTLELGDSALYLCASSLAGRGGYTFGSGTRLTVV.

The chain couples TRBV5-1 to TRBJ1-2; D not certain. The V end lost 1 base, the J end lost 4 bases, and 5 bases lay between the germline ends. The CDR3 is 12 residues long. CDR1 is SGHRS, CDR2 YFSETQ, per germline. The chain's CDR3 is CASSLYGYGYTF. Here the CDR3 DNA reads TGCGCCAGCAGCTTGTACGGCTATGGCTACACCTTC.

The chain recombines TRBV5-4 with TRBJ2-3, with 11 positions matching TRBD2. Per germline, CDR1 SGHNT and CDR2 YYREEE (reference sequence). V lost 4 bases and J lost 3; bases outside the gene matches: 4. This CDR3 spans 15 amino acids. The CDR3 DNA follows: TGTGCCAGCAGCCCAGGGACTAGCGGAACAGATACGCAGTATTTT. Translation: CASSPGTSGTDTQYF.

The V and J genes are TRBV13 and TRBJ2-1, with 9 bases fitting TRBD2. V was clipped by 3 bases and J by 4 bases; unmatched bases: 7. The CDR3 spans 16 residues. Germline CDR1 and CDR2: PRHDT and FYEKMQ (reference sequence). The CDR3, as DNA: TGTGCCAGCAGCTTTTTCCTAGCGGGGAGTTACAATGAGCAGTTCTTC. This encodes CASSFFLAGSYNEQFF.

This clone was observed once. The chain couples TRBV19 to TRBJ2-3; weak D call: TRBD1 (5 bases). The V gene lost 5 bases and the J gene lost 5 bases, with 17 bases spanning the gap. CDR1 and CDR2 from the germline V gene are LNHDA and SQIVND (reference sequence). The CDR3 runs 15 residues. DNA of the CDR3: TGTGCCAGTAGTCTTGGGGCCGAATCGAGAGATACGCAGTATTTT. This sequence encodes CASSLGAESRDTQYF.

This chain uses TRBV6-6 with TRBJ1-1; TRBD1 might be the D (5 bases). Germline CDR1 and CDR2: MNHNY and SVGAGI (reference sequence). This CDR3 is built from 12 residues. V shed 2 bases and J shed 8 bases, with 9 bases lying between them. The CDR3: CASSYKTDEAFF. The CDR3 coding sequence is TGTGCCAGCAGTTACAAGACAGACGAAGCTTTCTTT.

The chain combines TRBV9 with TRBJ1-6, with a weak D call TRBD1 (6 bases). The CDR3 length is 15 residues. The germline V and J ends were trimmed by 5 bases and 7 bases, with 16 bases remaining between them. Germline values: CDR1 SGDLS, CDR2 YYNGEE. The CDR3 nucleotides read TGTGCCAGCAGACAGGGACCCGGGAAGAATTCACCCCTCCACTTT. Amino acid sequence: CASRQGPGKNSPLHF.

The chain couples TRBV9 to TRBJ1-1; TRBD1 matches 7 bases. J was trimmed by 2 bases and V by 1 base; bases with no gene match: 2. Germline V gene data show CDR1 as SGDLS and CDR2 as YYNGEE. CDR3 size: 14 residues. CDR3 coding DNA: TGTGCCAGCAGCGTATGGGACAGTAACACTGAAGCTTTCTTT. It specifies CASSVWDSNTEAFF.

The J gene is TRBJ1-1, the V gene TRBV11-2; TRBD1 aligns across 7 bases. CDR1 and CDR2 from the germline V gene are SGHAT and FQNNGV. Trimming took 3 bases from V and 1 from J; bases not matched to a gene: 2. The length of the CDR3 is 14 residues. CDR3 amino acids: CASSLRGQNTEAFF. The CDR3 coding sequence is TGTGCCAGCAGCTTGAGGGGGCAGAACACTGAAGCTTTCTTT.

This chain uses TRBV18 with TRBJ2-3; 7 bases fit TRBD1. V shed 2 bases, J shed 7 bases, and the junction held 3 bases outside the gene matches. Germline V CDR1 and CDR2: KGHSH, LQKENI. The CDR3 runs to 13 residues. The DNA for the CDR3 is TGTGCCAGCTCACCAAACAGGGGAAATACGCAGTATTTT. This sequence encodes CASSPNRGNTQYF. Full variable domain (remainder filled in from reference TRBV18 and TRBJ2-3): NAGVMQNPRHLVRRRGQEARLRCSPMKGHSHVYWYRQLPEEGLKFMVYLQKENIIDESGMPKERFSAEFPKEGPSILRIQQVVRGDSAAYFCASSPNRGNTQYFGPGTRLTVL.

This chain uses TRBV13 with TRBJ2-7; TRBD1 might be the D (6 bases). With 2 bases removed from V and 4 bases from J, the gap between germline ends came to 12 bases. The germline gives CDR1 PRHDT, CDR2 FYEKMQ (reference sequence). The CDR3 totals 14 residues. The CDR3 DNA reads TGTGCCAGCAGCTTATCCAGGGGTGCGTACGAGCAGTACTTC. This sequence encodes CASSLSRGAYEQYF.

V is TRBV9 and J is TRBJ1-3, with a weak D call TRBD1 (6 bases). This CDR3 spans 15 amino acids. Germline V gene sequence: CDR1 SGDLS, CDR2 YYNGEE. V lost 0 bases and J lost 2, with 9 bases in between. The CDR3 bases are TGTGCCAGCAGCGTAGCGGCAGGGGCTGGAAACACCATATATTTT. This translates into CASSVAAGAGNTIYF.

The chain combines TRBV3-1 (or the pseudogene TRBV3-2) with TRBJ1-5; tentative D call: TRBD1 (5 bases). In germline, CDR1 is LGHDT, CDR2 YNNKEL (reference sequence). The CDR3 extends over 15 amino acids. The V end lost 4 bases, the J end lost 9 bases, and 19 bases lay between the germline ends. The CDR3 coding sequence is TGTGCCAGCAGCCGGACCGGGGGAGGGTCAGGGCCCCAGCATTTT. Translation: CASSRTGGGSGPQHF.

The chain links TRBV2 to TRBJ2-7, with 9 bases matching TRBD1. The CDR3 is 14 residues long. Germline values: CDR1 SNHLY, CDR2 FYNNEI. V shed 3 bases and J 5 bases; nucleotides not matched to a gene: 5. The CDR3 reads CASSEGTGRNEQYF. The CDR3 bases are TGTGCCAGCAGTGAGGGGACAGGGAGGAACGAGCAGTACTTC.

The chain joins TRBV29-1 to TRBJ1-1; D is unresolved. Trimming cost V 6 bases and J 1 base, with 9 bases left between them. The CDR3 covers 12 residues. CDR1 is SQVTM and CDR2 is ANQGSEA in the germline V gene. The CDR3 sequence is CSVSAGNTEAFF. DNA of the CDR3: TGCAGCGTGTCCGCGGGGAACACTGAAGCTTTCTTT. Combining the CDR3 with reference TRBV29-1 and TRBJ1-1 gives the whole variable domain SAVISQKPSRDICQRGTSLTIQCQVDSQVTMMFWYRQQPGQSLTLIATANQGSEATYESGFVIDKFPISRPNLTFSTLTVSNMSPEDSSIYLCSVSAGNTEAFFGQGTRLTVV.

The chain couples TRBV27 to TRBJ1-5, with 9 bases aligning to TRBD1. Germline V lookup: CDR1 MNHEY, CDR2 SMNVEV (reference sequence). The ends lost 5 bases at V and 7 bases at J; junction bases unmatched: 9. This CDR3 region has 15 residues. The CDR3 loop reads CASSPLQGADQPQHF. The CDR3 region has the DNA TGTGCCAGCAGTCCGTTACAGGGGGCGGACCAGCCCCAGCATTTT.

This clone came up many times. The chain joins TRBV20-1 to TRBJ2-5; 7 positions match TRBD1. V gave up 4 bases and J gave up 0 bases; unmatched junction bases: 8. Germline V gene lookup returns CDR1 DFQATT and CDR2 SNEGSKA (reference sequence). The CDR3 loop spans 15 amino acids. The CDR3 nucleotides read TGCAGTGCTATTGAAGGGGGCTCGTACCAAGAGACCCAGTACTTC. Translated: CSAIEGGSYQETQYF.